This TCR beta chain appears in the sequencing data of a study of blood T cell repertoires in COVID-19. Overall study context: The origin of the acute and convalescent COVID-19 samples was the United States, Italy and Spain.

V trimming: 5 bases; J trimming: 1 base; junction bases outside the gene matches: 11. The CDR3 is made up of 17 amino acids. Germline loops: CDR1 SEHNR, CDR2 FQNEAQ (reference sequence). In the authors' workflow: Reference gene primer amplification yielded estimated nucleated cell counts. The table came from immunoSEQ multiplex PCR; TCRdb's copy has only in-frame clones and leaves some out. V and J calls and clone size are given by that table; D and trimming were obtained from the DNA. The table lists around 260,000 clones, under 90% of them singletons. Assignment of participants to cohorts was predicated upon participant-reported clinical history.

The TCR comes from a man aged 25-45 years with acute COVID-19. Sequenced material: PBMCs or T cells enriched from blood (not recorded which). The chain uses TRBV7-9 and TRBJ1-2, with 9 bases that match TRBD1. CDR3 sequence: CASSPGTGGFSNYGYTF. For the CDR3, the DNA is TGTGCCAGCAGCCCTGGAACAGGGGGCTTTAGTAACTATGGCTACACCTTC.